This record concerns one T cell receptor beta chain sequence. No antigen is known for it. This specimen belongs to a study of cytomegalovirus exposure and HLA in healthy donors. Overall study findings and caveats: The only immune exposure information that was available was CMV serostatus. Most of the TCR beta V segments (in an earlier analysis) were productive either about 90% or about 30% of the time.

A multiplex PCR was run with 60 Vbeta primers and 13 Jbeta primers. Assay: immunoSEQ multiplex PCR; the TCRdb copy retains only in-frame clones and omits some. Of approximately 170,000 clones listed, roughly 75% were seen once; the top ten hold about 5%. The CDR3 length is 15 residues. Germline CDR1 and CDR2: SGHTA and FQGNSA. The ends lost 6 bases at V and 7 bases at J; junction bases unmatched: 7. The gene calls are TRBV7-2 and TRBJ2-5; 14 positions match TRBD2. The specimen sequenced was PBMCs. The receptor comes from a man aged 30 to 39 in good health and CMV-seropositive. CDR3 coding DNA: TGTGCCAGCAGGCCCGGGACTAGCGGGAGCGGGACCCAGTACTTC. It specifies CASRPGTSGSGTQYF.